The entry below gives a single T cell receptor beta chain sequence along with its context. CDR1 is SEHNR and CDR2 is FQNEAQ in the germline V gene (reference sequence). The CDR3 extends over 18 amino acids. Losses at the gene ends were 5 bases for V and 4 bases for J; bases not matched to a gene: 17. TCRdb's table, derived via immunoSEQ multiplex PCR, lists solely in-frame clones and lacks some. The profile shows roughly 110,000 clones, just under 95% of them singletons. This record belongs to a study of T cell changes during pregnancy in multiple sclerosis. The receptor was isolated from a female donor with multiple sclerosis, enrolled in a pregnancy study. The chain has TRBV7-9 and TRBJ1-2; 9 positions match TRBD1. The sample was peripheral blood, taken after pregnancy. Here the CDR3 DNA reads TGTGCCAGCAGCGGAACCGCCGGGACAGGGTCGCTCTTCTATGGCTACACCTTC. Translating it yields CASSGTAGTGSLFYGYTF.